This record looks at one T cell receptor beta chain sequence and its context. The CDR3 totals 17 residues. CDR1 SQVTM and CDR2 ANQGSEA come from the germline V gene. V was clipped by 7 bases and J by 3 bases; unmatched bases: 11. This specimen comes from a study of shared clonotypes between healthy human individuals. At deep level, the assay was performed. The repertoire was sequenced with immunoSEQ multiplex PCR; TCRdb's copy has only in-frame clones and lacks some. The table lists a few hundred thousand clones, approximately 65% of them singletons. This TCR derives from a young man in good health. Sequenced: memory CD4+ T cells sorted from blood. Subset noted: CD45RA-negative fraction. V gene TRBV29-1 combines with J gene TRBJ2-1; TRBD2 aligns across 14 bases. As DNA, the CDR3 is TGCAGCGGAATGGGACTAGCGGGAGTGCGAAGCTACAATGAGCAGTTCTTC. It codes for CSGMGLAGVRSYNEQFF.